These 21 T cell receptor beta chains came from one sample sequenced in a study of beta chain features in type 1 diabetes (dated by TCRdb to 2016 to 2019). Receptor libraries were prepared by the immunoSEQ multiplex PCR assay. All of the isolated RNA was reverse transcribed with the High Capacity cDNA Reverse Transcription Kit, so expressed TCRB transcripts were sequenced. TCRdb retrieved this table from immuneACCESS and kept in-frame rearrangements only. Not all clones are present; in checked studies, unresolved V genes account for under half, and no reason is known for the remainder. The sample has 680,000 or so clones on record, under 15% of them singletons. Of the sample, about 0.02% falls within the top ten clones. Summary of the overall study and its limitations: In all four CD4+ subsets, TCRB CDR3 length was moderately but significantly shorter in type 1 diabetes patients.

The antigens for these receptors are not known. Sequencing used naive CD4+ T cells from blood. The intended sense of this specimen's cell subset or site label: true naive CD4+ T cells. Receptor source: a man aged 18 to 30 with type 1 diabetes.

This chain's CDR3 is CASSLQASYEQYF. CDR3 DNA: TGTGCCAGCAGCTTGCAGGCCTCCTACGAGCAGTACTTC. The rearrangement links TRBV5-4 to TRBJ2-7, with D hard to call. Trimming took 1 base from V and 0 from J, leaving 5 bases between them. Germline V gene data show CDR1 as SGHNT and CDR2 as YYREEE (reference sequence). The CDR3 runs to 13 residues.

The rearrangement links TRBV6-5 to TRBJ1-2; 7 bases map to TRBD1. CDR1 MNHEY and CDR2 SVGAGI come from the germline V gene. CDR3 length: 16 amino acids. After removal of 0 bases from V and 0 bases from J, the junction contained 4 bases not matched to a gene. The CDR3 is CASSYSGTATNYGYTF. The DNA for the CDR3 is TGTGCCAGCAGTTACTCCGGGACAGCAACTAACTATGGCTACACCTTC.

This chain uses TRBV18 with TRBJ2-3; 9 bases are shared with TRBD1. J was trimmed by 4 bases and V by 5 bases; bases with no gene match: 4. This CDR3 comprises 14 residues. Germline assignment: CDR1 KGHSH and CDR2 LQKENI. CDR3 region: CASSSGQGADTQYF. CDR3 coding DNA: TGTGCCAGCTCATCGGGACAGGGTGCAGATACGCAGTATTTT.

V is TRBV5-1 and J is TRBJ2-7; D gene unclear. The CDR3 loop spans 13 amino acids. Germline V lookup: CDR1 SGHRS, CDR2 YFSETQ. V lost 1 base and J 2 bases, leaving 7 bases between the germline ends. The CDR3 reads CASSLNYPYEQYF. As DNA, the CDR3 is TGCGCCAGCAGCTTGAACTACCCCTACGAGCAGTACTTC.

The V gene is TRBV2, the J gene TRBJ2-2; D is unresolved. There are 15 residues in the CDR3. Trimming removed 8 bases from V and 7 bases from J, with 20 bases in between. Germline CDR1 is SNHLY and CDR2 is FYNNEI. CDR3 sequence: CASATFGVEVGELFF. In DNA, the CDR3 is TGTGCCAGCGCAACCTTTGGGGTTGAAGTCGGGGAGCTGTTTTTT. Supplemented by reference TRBV2 and TRBJ2-2, the full variable domain reads EPEVTQTPSHQVTQMGQEVILRCVPISNHLYFYWYRQILGQKVEFLVSFYNNEISEKSEIFDDQFSVERPDGSNFTLKIRSTKLEDSAMYFCASATFGVEVGELFFGEGSRLTVL.

This clone was found a few times. The V and J genes are TRBV6-6 and TRBJ1-1, with 10 bases that match TRBD1. The V gene end was trimmed by 2 bases and the J gene end by 4 bases; junction bases not matched to a gene: 4. CDR3 length: 15 amino acids. Per the germline V gene, CDR1 is MNHNY and CDR2 is SVGAGI (reference sequence). This CDR3 reads CASSYHRQGATEAFF. The CDR3 DNA reads as TGTGCCAGCAGTTACCACCGACAGGGGGCCACTGAAGCTTTCTTT.

This clone was seen more than once but under ten times. V gene TRBV7-9 combines with J gene TRBJ1-6; 7 nucleotides agree with TRBD1. This CDR3 contains 15 residues. Germline assignment: CDR1 SEHNR and CDR2 FQNEAQ (reference sequence). V trimming: 5 bases; J trimming: 5 bases; junction bases outside the gene matches: 6. CDR3 coding DNA: TGTGCCAGCAGCCGACAGGGTGACCATAATTCACCCCTCCACTTT. It encodes CASSRQGDHNSPLHF. The whole variable domain, filled in from reference TRBV7-9 and TRBJ1-6, reads DTGVSQNPRHKITKRGQNVTFRCDPISEHNRLYWYRQTLGQGPEFLTYFQNEAQLEKSRLLSDRFSAERPKGSFSTLEIQRTEQGDSAMYLCASSRQGDHNSPLHFGNGTRLTVT.

The rearrangement uses TRBV2 and TRBJ1-2; 10 bases map to TRBD1. The germline CDR1 and CDR2 sequences are SNHLY and FYNNEI. V gave up 8 bases and J gave up 8 bases; unmatched junction bases: 8. This CDR3 region has 13 residues. The CDR3 sequence: CASQTGTGVGYTF. DNA of the CDR3: TGTGCCAGCCAAACCGGGACAGGGGTCGGCTACACCTTC.

The table lists this clone with a few counts. The chain combines TRBV28 with TRBJ2-7; D may match TRBD1 or TRBD2 (6 bases each). The germline V gene encodes CDR1 MDHEN and CDR2 SYDVKM. Trimming removed 7 bases from V and 3 bases from J, with 22 bases in between. This CDR3 is built from 16 residues. For the CDR3, the DNA is TGTGCCAGCACCCGATCCCCCCCGGGGGCGGGCTACGAGCAGTACTTC. Translated: CASTRSPPGAGYEQYF.

This clone occurred a few times. The chain couples TRBV9 to TRBJ2-2; maybe TRBD1 (5 bases). This CDR3 is 15 amino acids long. Trimming cost V 0 bases and J 6 bases, with 12 bases left between them. Germline CDR1 reads SGDLS; CDR2 reads YYNGEE. The DNA of the CDR3 is TGTGCCAGCAGCGTAGCCGGCAGGGTTCCCGGGGAGCTGTTTTTT. This encodes CASSVAGRVPGELFF.

This clone has only a few counts. The rearrangement joins TRBV7-9 to TRBJ1-1; TRBD1 aligns across 8 bases. The CDR3 totals 15 residues. Germline V CDR1 and CDR2: SEHNR, FQNEAQ (reference sequence). V was clipped by 1 base and J by 5 bases; unmatched bases: 6. CDR3: CASSLVQGAGTEAFF. CDR3 bases: TGTGCCAGCAGCTTAGTGCAGGGGGCGGGAACTGAAGCTTTCTTT. The full variable domain, with the rest looked up from reference TRBV7-9 and TRBJ1-1, is DTGVSQNPRHKITKRGQNVTFRCDPISEHNRLYWYRQTLGQGPEFLTYFQNEAQLEKSRLLSDRFSAERPKGSFSTLEIQRTEQGDSAMYLCASSLVQGAGTEAFFGQGTRLTVV.

This clone was detected a few times. This sequence joins TRBV30 and TRBJ2-2, with D possibly matching TRBD2 (6 bases). Per germline, CDR1 GTSNPN and CDR2 SVGIG (reference sequence). The CDR3 runs to 14 residues. The V and J ends lost 6 bases and 4 bases respectively, with 15 bases between them. The CDR3 is CACSSGGFTGELFF. The DNA for the CDR3 is TGTGCCTGCAGCTCCGGGGGTTTCACCGGGGAGCTGTTTTTT.

The V gene is TRBV13, the J gene TRBJ1-3; no clear D. The V and J ends lost 3 bases and 2 bases respectively, with 8 bases between them. CDR1 and CDR2 (germline): PRHDT, FYEKMQ (reference sequence). The length of the CDR3 is 14 residues. This CDR3 is CASSFLGAGNTIYF. CDR3 nucleotide sequence: TGTGCCAGCAGCTTTCTGGGAGCTGGAAACACCATATATTTT.

The genes are TRBV4-1 and TRBJ2-1; 13 bases agree with TRBD2. Trimming removed 6 bases from V and 10 bases from J; junction bases left unmatched: 9. Looked up from germline, CDR1 is MGHRA and CDR2 is YSYEKL. The CDR3 sequence is 15 residues long. CDR3 region: CASRPTSGGDYEQFF. The CDR3 DNA sequence: TGCGCCAGCAGACCAACTAGCGGGGGGGATTACGAGCAGTTCTTC.

This chain uses TRBV5-4 with TRBJ2-5; D gene uncertain. Germline V CDR1 and CDR2: SGHNT, YYREEE (reference sequence). The length of the CDR3 is 15 residues. V gave up 1 base and J gave up 2 bases, with 12 bases separating them. The CDR3 spells CASSLYPWGQETQYF. The CDR3 nucleotides read TGTGCCAGCAGCTTGTACCCTTGGGGTCAAGAGACCCAGTACTTC.

This clone appeared a few times. The chain couples TRBV7-3 to TRBJ1-6; TRBD1 is a possible D gene (5 bases). Per germline, CDR1 SGHTA and CDR2 FQGTGA. This CDR3 spans 15 amino acids. The ends were cut back, 5 bases at V and 1 base at J, with 9 bases in the middle. CDR3 bases: TGTGCCAGCAGCCCCCGGGGGTCCTATAATTCACCCCTCCACTTT. Its protein product is CASSPRGSYNSPLHF.

This sequence joins TRBV7-9 and TRBJ1-4; no clear D gene. V was clipped by 6 bases and J by 6 bases, with 14 bases between them. The CDR3 sequence is 14 residues long. Germline CDR1 is SEHNR and CDR2 is FQNEAQ (reference sequence). CDR3 DNA sequence: TGTGCCAGCAGGTCCCCTGGGCCCTATGAAAAACTGTTTTTT. Translation: CASRSPGPYEKLFF.

This chain connects TRBV10-3 to TRBJ2-7; D is ambiguous. Per the germline V gene, CDR1 is ENHRY and CDR2 is SYGVKD. This CDR3 region has 12 residues. V gave up 4 bases and J gave up 3 bases, with 7 bases separating them. CDR3 DNA: TGTGCCATCAGTGGAATAGGCTACGAGCAGTACTTC. This gives the protein CAISGIGYEQYF.

In its sample, this clone was seen a few times. The chain links TRBV6-4 to TRBJ2-1, with 10 bases lining up with TRBD1. V was pared by 5 bases and J by 8 bases, with 9 bases of the junction left unmatched. The length of the CDR3 is 15 residues. Germline values: CDR1 MRHNA, CDR2 SNTAGT. The CDR3 DNA reads as TGTGCCAGCAGTCGCCTGGGACAGGGGATGTATGAGCAGTTCTTC. Encoded protein: CASSRLGQGMYEQFF.

The chain recombines TRBV25-1 with TRBJ1-4, with a possible D match to TRBD1 (5 bases). The CDR3 totals 14 residues. Trimming left V 6 bases short and J 8 bases short, with 16 bases between. In germline, CDR1 is MGHDK, CDR2 SYGVNS. The CDR3 here is CASRRTLRGEKLFF. The CDR3 DNA sequence: TGTGCCAGCAGGCGGACACTTCGGGGGGAAAAACTGTTTTTT.

This clone was detected a few times. V gene TRBV23-1 combines with J gene TRBJ1-1, with D uncertain. TRBV23-1 is labeled an ORF, and its function is uncertain. This CDR3 comprises 11 residues. The V end lost 9 bases, the J end lost 4 bases, and 9 bases lay between the germline ends. The CDR3 nucleotides read TGCGCCAGAGTTTTGGGCACTGAAGCTTTCTTT. Translating gives CARVLGTEAFF.